The 23 T cell receptor beta chains reported below all come from one sample, sequenced in a study of regulatory and conventional T cells in RAG deficiency (dated by TCRdb to the late 2010s). Libraries were made using the immunoSEQ multiplex PCR assay. This immuneACCESS table, as held by TCRdb, lists in-frame sequences with V and J called but not all clones. Of the missing ones, under half trace to an unresolved V gene in checked studies; the others have no known cause. A total of tens of thousands of clones appear in this sample, 89% of them only once. The ten largest clones take up 12% to 15% of the sample. The sample also formed part of further work on regulatory T cells. As described in the second report: In the multiplex PCR, 52 forward TRBV primers and 13 reverse TRBJ primers were used, and assay-based and computational corrections were applied for amplification bias.

Sequencing was done on a sample of CD8+ T cells sorted from blood. All receptors come from a human donor in good health.

This rearrangement joins TRBV5-1 to TRBJ1-2; TRBD1 matches at 7 bases. Germline CDR1 SGHRS, CDR2 YFSETQ. The CDR3 covers 14 residues. With V trimmed by 7 bases and J by 2 bases, 8 bases remained unmatched. CDR3 DNA sequence: TGCGCCAGCTTCACAGGGGATAGGAACTATGGCTACACCTTC. Translated: CASFTGDRNYGYTF.

The V and J genes are TRBV27 and TRBJ1-1; possible D gene TRBD1, 6 bases. CDR3 length: 14 amino acids. V shed 6 bases and J shed 6 bases, with 17 bases lying between them. The germline CDR1 and CDR2 sequences are MNHEY and SMNVEV (reference sequence). The CDR3 loop reads CASRYVGAMSEAFF. In nucleotides, the CDR3 is TGTGCCAGCAGGTACGTGGGGGCGATGTCTGAAGCTTTCTTT.

This rearrangement joins TRBV7-3 to TRBJ2-1; D is possibly TRBD2 (6 bases). Germline V gene data show CDR1 as SGHTA and CDR2 as FQGTGA. V was trimmed by 0 bases and J by 5 bases, leaving 14 bases between them. There are 16 residues in the CDR3. The CDR3 sequence is CASSLTPGLLDNEQFF. CDR3 in DNA: TGTGCCAGCAGCTTAACCCCGGGACTTTTGGACAATGAGCAGTTCTTC.

This clone came up once. The V call is TRBV5-1, the J call TRBJ2-5; maybe TRBD2 (5 bases). The germline V and J ends were trimmed by 7 bases and 3 bases, with 19 bases remaining between them. Per the germline V gene, CDR1 is SGHRS and CDR2 is YFSETQ. The CDR3 loop spans 15 amino acids. The CDR3 spells CASFPVPGIEETQYF. CDR3 in DNA: TGCGCCAGCTTCCCCGTCCCCGGGATTGAAGAGACCCAGTACTTC.

The chain carries TRBV18 and TRBJ1-5, with D uncertain. Deletions cut 2 bases from V and 1 base from J, with 15 bases between. The CDR3 spans 17 residues. Per the germline V gene, CDR1 is KGHSH and CDR2 is LQKENI. CDR3 in amino acids: CASSPFAGVRSNQPQHF. The DNA of the CDR3 is TGTGCCAGCTCACCATTTGCCGGGGTACGAAGCAATCAGCCCCAGCATTTT.

This clone was observed once. The chain uses TRBV27 and TRBJ1-2; no definite D call. Germline V lookup: CDR1 MNHEY, CDR2 SMNVEV (reference sequence). There are 13 residues in the CDR3. V was clipped by 3 bases and J by 5 bases, with 10 bases between them. The CDR3 DNA sequence: TGTGCCAGCAGTTTTATTGGGGTGTATGGCTACACCTTC. Translating gives CASSFIGVYGYTF.

This clone was observed once. A junction boundary mismatches the germline segment, possibly from a read error. Other DNA sequences from this sample encode an identical CDR3 as well. The gene calls are TRBV27 and TRBJ2-5, with 7 bases identical to TRBD1. CDR3 length equals 14 residues. The germline V gene has CDR1 MNHEY and CDR2 SMNVEV (reference sequence). CDR3 DNA: TGTGCTGTCGGACGTAGGGGGCGCGAAGAGACCCAATACTTC. Residues: CAVGRRGREETQYF.

The chain has TRBV2 and TRBJ2-3, with 7 bases fitting TRBD1. The length of the CDR3 is 17 residues. Germline CDR1 reads SNHLY; CDR2 reads FYNNEI. The V segment lost 6 bases and the J segment 1 base; nucleotides outside the gene matches: 13. CDR3 DNA: TGTGCCAGCAGCCACACCGGGACAGCCTGGGGCACAGATACGCAGTATTTT. Protein product: CASSHTGTAWGTDTQYF.

CDR3 protein: CSALVLNEAFF. CDR3 bases: TGCAGTGCCTTAGTGCTCAATGAAGCTTTCTTT. The chain links TRBV20-1 to TRBJ1-1, with D hard to call. V was shortened by 6 bases and J by 7 bases, with 12 bases between the two germline ends. Germline lookup yields CDR1 DFQATT and CDR2 SNEGSKA (reference sequence). The CDR3 loop spans 11 amino acids.

This sequence joins TRBV7-2 and TRBJ1-3, with 7 bases aligning to TRBD1. V was clipped by 6 bases and J by 5 bases; unmatched bases: 4. From germline, CDR1 is SGHTA and CDR2 FQGNSA. The CDR3 sequence is 13 residues long. The CDR3 DNA sequence: TGTGCCAGCAGAGACAGGGATAGAAACACCATATATTTT. Translation gives CASRDRDRNTIYF.

The V gene is TRBV6-5, the J gene TRBJ1-2, with a weak D call TRBD1 (5 bases). The germline V gene encodes CDR1 MNHEY and CDR2 SVGAGI. V gave up 7 bases and J gave up 5 bases, with 20 bases separating them. This CDR3 region has 15 residues. The CDR3 sequence: CASIYGGGGRYGYTF. The CDR3 coding sequence is TGTGCCAGCATTTATGGGGGAGGAGGCCGATATGGCTACACCTTC.

This clone was seen just once. The rearrangement links TRBV28 to TRBJ1-2, with D hard to call. This CDR3 spans 11 amino acids. From germline, CDR1 is MDHEN and CDR2 SYDVKM. The V end was cut by 5 bases, the J end by 5 bases, with 6 bases between. CDR3 sequence: CASSTPYGYTF. The CDR3 region has the DNA TGTGCCAGCAGTACACCTTATGGCTACACCTTC.

The V call is TRBV7-6, the J call TRBJ2-2, with 7 bases that match TRBD1. CDR3 size: 17 residues. CDR1 is SGHVS and CDR2 is FNYEAQ in the germline V gene. V gave up 3 bases and J gave up 2 bases; unmatched junction bases: 9. The DNA for the CDR3 is TGTGCCAGCAGCTTCGCCCTAGGGACAGCCAACACCGGGGAGCTGTTTTTT. It translates to CASSFALGTANTGELFF.

The chain carries TRBV6-7 and TRBJ2-5; D possibly matches TRBD1 or TRBD2 (5 bases each). TRBV6-7 is annotated as an ORF whose role is uncertain. V lost 2 bases, J lost 3 bases, and 22 bases lay in between. This CDR3 spans 18 amino acids. CDR3 sequence (DNA): TGTGCCAGCAGTTACCCCGGGACCCATGCTTATCCTAAAGAGACCCAGTACTTC. Translated, it gives CASSYPGTHAYPKETQYF.

The chain combines TRBV5-1 with TRBJ2-1; D perhaps matches TRBD1 (7 bases). Per germline, CDR1 SGHRS and CDR2 YFSETQ. The CDR3 is 13 amino acids. Trimming left V 4 bases short and J 9 bases short, with 14 bases between. CDR3 DNA: TGCGCCAGCAGCAGTCAGGGGGGCAGTGAGCAGTTCTTC. It codes for CASSSQGGSEQFF.

Points on this clone: At one end the junction does not follow the germline gene, possibly because of a read error. The chain has TRBV7-6 and TRBJ1-6; D call uncertain. The germline CDR1 and CDR2 sequences are SGHVS and FNYEAQ. The CDR3 has 14 amino acids. DNA of the CDR3: TGTGCCAGCAGCTTAAGGCAGTATAACTCACCCCTCCACTTT. It codes for CASSLRQYNSPLHF.

The chain joins TRBV5-4 to TRBJ2-7; possibly TRBD1 for D (6 bases). The CDR3 length is 14 residues. V lost 4 bases and J 0 bases, leaving 11 bases between the germline ends. The germline V gene encodes CDR1 SGHNT and CDR2 YYREEE (reference sequence). This CDR3 is CASSARDTSYEQYF. CDR3 nucleotides: TGTGCCAGCAGCGCCCGGGACACCTCCTACGAGCAGTACTTC.

The chain carries TRBV5-6 and TRBJ1-1; D is undetermined. In germline, CDR1 is SGHDT, CDR2 YYEEEE. The germline V and J ends were trimmed by 4 bases and 0 bases, with 10 bases remaining between them. The CDR3 covers 14 residues. The CDR3 region has the DNA TGTGCCAGCAGCCCTGGATCTATGAACACTGAAGCTTTCTTT. Amino acids: CASSPGSMNTEAFF.

This clone was counted a single time. The chain has TRBV6-4 and TRBJ2-5; D may correspond to TRBD1 or TRBD2 (5 bases each). The CDR3 extends over 15 amino acids. Germline loops: CDR1 MRHNA, CDR2 SNTAGT. The V end was cut by 5 bases, the J end by 2 bases, with 15 bases between. The chain's CDR3 is CASSYLGTLQETQYF. CDR3 coding DNA: TGTGCCAGCAGTTACTTGGGGACGCTTCAAGAGACCCAGTACTTC.

The chain is built from TRBV5-8 and TRBJ2-7, with D tentatively TRBD1 or TRBD2 (6 bases each). The germline V and J ends were trimmed by 4 bases and 0 bases, with 20 bases remaining between them. The CDR3 loop spans 17 amino acids. Germline loops: CDR1 SGHTS, CDR2 YDEGEE. Here the CDR3 DNA reads TGTGCCAGCAGCCGGGGGCTGGTCGGGACATTCTCCTACGAGCAGTACTTC. Translating it yields CASSRGLVGTFSYEQYF.

The chain uses TRBV4-1 and TRBJ2-1; possible D gene TRBD2, 6 bases. There are 16 residues in the CDR3. Germline assignment: CDR1 MGHRA and CDR2 YSYEKL. V lost 0 bases, J lost 6 bases, and 15 bases lay in between. The CDR3 sequence: CASSQDGAGWTNEQFF. For the CDR3, the DNA is TGCGCCAGCAGCCAAGATGGGGCGGGGTGGACCAATGAGCAGTTCTTC.

The chain employs TRBV15 and TRBJ1-6, with 8 bases that match TRBD1. Germline loops: CDR1 LNHNV, CDR2 YYDKDF (reference sequence). CDR3 length equals 15 residues. The V segment lost 4 bases and the J segment 9 bases; nucleotides outside the gene matches: 8. The CDR3 reads CATSTRQGMSSPLHF. DNA for the CDR3: TGTGCCACCAGCACCCGACAGGGGATGAGTTCACCCCTCCACTTT.

The chain joins TRBV9 to TRBJ1-1; TRBD1 is a possible D gene (6 bases). CDR3 length equals 14 residues. The V end was cut by 0 bases, the J end by 9 bases, with 15 bases between. The germline V gene has CDR1 SGDLS and CDR2 YYNGEE. The CDR3 nucleotides read TGTGCCAGCAGCGTAGTGGAGGGGGTGGGAAAAGCTTTCTTT. Translating it yields CASSVVEGVGKAFF. The complete variable domain, with remaining parts taken from reference TRBV9 and TRBJ1-1, reads DSGVTQTPKHLITATGQRVTLRCSPRSGDLSVYWYQQSLDQGLQFLIQYYNGEERAKGNILERFSAQQFPDLHSELNLSSLELGDSALYFCASSVVEGVGKAFFGQGTRLTVV.